These T cell receptor beta chains were read from a single sample in a study of a mutant IDH1 vaccine in newly diagnosed glioma. Sequencing was performed with immunoSEQ multiplex PCR; in TCRdb, only in-frame clones are kept and a portion is missing. Of roughly 38,000 clones listed, about 73% are singletons. Sequenced here: PBMCs, sampled from a glioma patient treated with radiotherapy, temozolomide or both. The source of these receptors is a man between 35 and 55 years old with glioma. Some clones in this sample may be carry-over from other donors' samples. Both conserved end residues are part of each CDR3. Each record gives: V gene, clone size, D gene, J gene, CDR3 DNA, CDR3 protein. The D gene is left open where the match is weak. Size tells how often a clone was seen (once, few, many) or the class of an expanded clone, and some rows leave it out.

v_call: TRBV9
clone_size: -
d_call: -
j_call: TRBJ1-2
cdr3_nt: TGTGCCAGCAGCGAGACAGCGTTTGATGGCTACACCTTC
cdr3_aa: CASSETAFDGYTF

v_call: TRBV2
clone_size: -
d_call: -
j_call: TRBJ2-2
cdr3_nt: TGTGCCAGCAGTGAATTCCTGACCGGGGAGCTGTTTTTT
cdr3_aa: CASSEFLTGELFF

v_call: TRBV6-5
clone_size: -
d_call: -
j_call: TRBJ1-5
cdr3_nt: TGTGCCAGCAGTTCCACGGATAGCAATCAGCCCCAGCATTTT
cdr3_aa: CASSSTDSNQPQHF

v_call: TRBV5-6
clone_size: -
d_call: TRBD1
j_call: TRBJ1-6
cdr3_nt: TGTGCCAGCAGCTTGAGGGGGCCCAATTCACCCCTCCACTTT
cdr3_aa: CASSLRGPNSPLHF

v_call: TRBV5-4
clone_size: -
d_call: -
j_call: TRBJ1-2
cdr3_nt: TGTGCCAGCAGCTTGGAACCGGGCCTTGGCTACACCTTC
cdr3_aa: CASSLEPGLGYTF

v_call: TRBV14
clone_size: -
d_call: -
j_call: TRBJ1-2
cdr3_nt: TGTGCCAGCAGCCAAAGTGGGGGCAACTATGGCTACACCTTC
cdr3_aa: CASSQSGGNYGYTF

v_call: TRBV4-3
clone_size: -
d_call: -
j_call: TRBJ2-7
cdr3_nt: TGCGCCAGCAGCCAAGATCGGGCAGGACCCTCCTACGAGCAGTACTTC
cdr3_aa: CASSQDRAGPSYEQYF

v_call: TRBV10-3
clone_size: -
d_call: TRBD1
j_call: TRBJ2-5
cdr3_nt: TGTGCCATCAGTGAGCGGACAGGGCCCCAAGAGACCCAGTACTTC
cdr3_aa: CAISERTGPQETQYF

v_call: TRBV5-6
clone_size: once
d_call: -
j_call: TRBJ2-3
cdr3_nt: TGTGCCAGCAGCTCTCTATGGGGGAATACAGATACGCAGTATTTT
cdr3_aa: CASSSLWGNTDTQYF

v_call: TRBV7-2
clone_size: -
d_call: TRBD1
j_call: TRBJ2-1
cdr3_nt: TGTGCCAGCAGCCCCGACAGGGATAGGTTCAATGAGCAGTTCTTC
cdr3_aa: CASSPDRDRFNEQFF

v_call: TRBV7-2
clone_size: -
d_call: -
j_call: TRBJ2-7
cdr3_nt: TGTGCCAGCAGCTCATTGGCCTCCTACGAGCAGTACTTC
cdr3_aa: CASSSLASYEQYF

v_call: TRBV6-6
clone_size: -
d_call: -
j_call: TRBJ2-5
cdr3_nt: TGTGCCAGCAGCCCTGGACGGGGGCAAGAGACCCAGTACTTC
cdr3_aa: CASSPGRGQETQYF

v_call: TRBV7-2
clone_size: -
d_call: -
j_call: TRBJ1-1
cdr3_nt: TGTGCCAGCAGCTTGGTTGCCCGCGCCGCCACTGAAGCTTTCTTT
cdr3_aa: CASSLVARAATEAFF

v_call: TRBV9
clone_size: -
d_call: -
j_call: TRBJ1-2
cdr3_nt: TGTGCCAGCAGCGTAGCTTCTGGTCAAAACTCTATGTCGGGCTACACCTTC
cdr3_aa: CASSVASGQNSMSGYTF

v_call: TRBV4-1
clone_size: few
d_call: -
j_call: TRBJ2-2
cdr3_nt: TGCGCCAGCAGCCAACGTCAGTCCACCGGGGAGCTGTTTTTT
cdr3_aa: CASSQRQSTGELFF

v_call: TRBV19
clone_size: -
d_call: TRBD1
j_call: TRBJ1-1
cdr3_nt: TGTGCCAGTAGTCCAGGACAGGGGGGGGGTACTGAAGCTTTCTTT
cdr3_aa: CASSPGQGGGTEAFF

v_call: TRBV30
clone_size: -
d_call: TRBD1
j_call: TRBJ1-6
cdr3_nt: TGTGCCTGGTCTCGGGACAGCCGATTCCCGTCCCCGAAAAATTCACCCCTCCACTTT
cdr3_aa: CAWSRDSRFPSPKNSPLHF

v_call: TRBV4-3
clone_size: -
d_call: -
j_call: TRBJ1-3
cdr3_nt: TGCGCCAGCAGCCAAGATCTGAGGTCGGGAAACACCATATATTTT
cdr3_aa: CASSQDLRSGNTIYF

v_call: TRBV5-1
clone_size: once
d_call: -
j_call: TRBJ2-5
cdr3_nt: TGCGCCAGCTACCTTTTCGGGGGTGGAGAGACCCAGTACTTC
cdr3_aa: CASYLFGGGETQYF

v_call: TRBV4-3
clone_size: -
d_call: -
j_call: TRBJ2-2
cdr3_nt: TGCGCCAGCAGCCTTACAGGGAACACCGGGGAGCTGTTTTTT
cdr3_aa: CASSLTGNTGELFF

v_call: TRBV2
clone_size: once
d_call: -
j_call: TRBJ2-7
cdr3_nt: TGTGCCAGCAGTGAAAGACGGGACGGCTACGAGCAGTACTTC
cdr3_aa: CASSERRDGYEQYF

v_call: TRBV5-1
clone_size: -
d_call: -
j_call: TRBJ2-1
cdr3_nt: TGCGCCAGCAGCTGGGGGGACTACAATGAGCAGTTCTTC
cdr3_aa: CASSWGDYNEQFF

v_call: TRBV2
clone_size: -
d_call: -
j_call: TRBJ1-1
cdr3_nt: TGTGCCAGCAAGTTGTCAGACCTTTTGAACACTGAAGCTTTCTTT
cdr3_aa: CASKLSDLLNTEAFF

v_call: TRBV7-8
clone_size: -
d_call: -
j_call: TRBJ1-5
cdr3_nt: TGTGCCAGCAGCACCGGGAGGGCGGGGAATCAGCCCCAGCATTTT
cdr3_aa: CASSTGRAGNQPQHF

v_call: TRBV6-1
clone_size: once
d_call: TRBD1
j_call: TRBJ1-1
cdr3_nt: TGTGCCACCCGAGGGGGCATACTTGTTGGCGCTGAAGCTTTCTTT
cdr3_aa: CATRGGILVGAEAFF

v_call: TRBV19
clone_size: -
d_call: TRBD1
j_call: TRBJ1-3
cdr3_nt: TGTGCCAGTTACCGCCGGGACAGGGTTGGAAACACCATATATTTT
cdr3_aa: CASYRRDRVGNTIYF

v_call: TRBV7-9
clone_size: -
d_call: -
j_call: TRBJ1-6
cdr3_nt: TGTGCCAGCAGCTTAGATGGGGGGGTGTCGCCCCTCCACTTT
cdr3_aa: CASSLDGGVSPLHF

v_call: TRBV6-5
clone_size: -
d_call: -
j_call: TRBJ1-1
cdr3_nt: TGTGCCAGCAGTTACCTACGCGGCCCTGAAGCTTTCTTT
cdr3_aa: CASSYLRGPEAFF

v_call: TRBV30
clone_size: few
d_call: -
j_call: TRBJ2-2
cdr3_nt: TGTGCCTGGAGTGTACGTCTCCCCGGGGAGCTGTTTTTT
cdr3_aa: CAWSVRLPGELFF

v_call: TRBV28
clone_size: -
d_call: -
j_call: TRBJ1-4
cdr3_nt: TGTGCCAGCAGTTTAGCGGCTGATACTAATGAAAAACTGTTTTTT
cdr3_aa: CASSLAADTNEKLFF

v_call: TRBV7-9
clone_size: -
d_call: TRBD2
j_call: TRBJ2-3
cdr3_nt: TGTGCCAGCAGCCCCGGGGGGGTTACAGATACGCAGTATTTT
cdr3_aa: CASSPGGVTDTQYF

v_call: TRBV18
clone_size: few
d_call: -
j_call: TRBJ1-2
cdr3_nt: TGTGCCAGCTCACTCGACATGAGTGGCTACACCTTC
cdr3_aa: CASSLDMSGYTF

v_call: TRBV7-2
clone_size: -
d_call: -
j_call: TRBJ2-1
cdr3_nt: TGTGCCAGCAGCTCAGACGGTTCCTACAATGAGCAGTTCTTC
cdr3_aa: CASSSDGSYNEQFF

v_call: TRBV2
clone_size: medium-sized
d_call: TRBD1
j_call: TRBJ1-1
cdr3_nt: TGTGCCAGCAGCGCCGGGACAGGGGGCACTGAAGCTTTCTTT
cdr3_aa: CASSAGTGGTEAFF

v_call: TRBV5-5
clone_size: -
d_call: -
j_call: TRBJ1-2
cdr3_nt: TGTGCCAGCAGCTTGGGAGACAGAGGGATGTATGGCTACACCTTC
cdr3_aa: CASSLGDRGMYGYTF

v_call: TRBV19
clone_size: -
d_call: -
j_call: TRBJ1-2
cdr3_nt: TGTGCCAGTACCAAGTTAGGTGGGGGAGTGTACTATGGCTACACCTTC
cdr3_aa: CASTKLGGGVYYGYTF

v_call: TRBV5-1
clone_size: -
d_call: -
j_call: TRBJ1-5
cdr3_nt: TGCGCCAGCAGCTTGGCAGGTTCGGGTCAGCCCCAGCATTTT
cdr3_aa: CASSLAGSGQPQHF

v_call: TRBV29-1
clone_size: once
d_call: TRBD1
j_call: TRBJ1-2
cdr3_nt: TGCAGCGTCGGACAGGGGGCGGGCTACACCTTC
cdr3_aa: CSVGQGAGYTF

v_call: TRBV7-2
clone_size: -
d_call: TRBD2
j_call: TRBJ2-7
cdr3_nt: TGTGCCAGCAGCCCCGCCTCTTCGGGAGGCGGGTCAGCCTACGAGCAGTACTTC
cdr3_aa: CASSPASSGGGSAYEQYF

v_call: TRBV9
clone_size: -
d_call: TRBD2
j_call: TRBJ2-7
cdr3_nt: TGTGCCAGCAGCGTAGGAGGACTAGCTACCTACGAGCAGTACTTC
cdr3_aa: CASSVGGLATYEQYF